This T cell receptor beta chain is from a study of blood T cell repertoires in COVID-19. Study information: COVID-19 samples collected from the United States, Italy and Spain covered acute and convalescent phases. PBMCs, B-cell-depleted T cells, or T cells provided the cDNA or gDNA that made up the material.

Source study methods: The assay estimated nucleated cells by amplifying reference gene primers. Method: immunoSEQ multiplex PCR; TCRdb's copy keeps in-frame clones and lacks some. V, J and clone size were drawn from that table, and D and trimming were deduced from the DNA. The table records about 150,000 clones, less than 90% of them present only once. Sequenced: peripheral blood. This TCR was recovered from a man aged 25-40 years with COVID-19, enrolled during active disease.

CDR3 nucleotide sequence: TGCAGCGGCGTCCCGGGACAGGGGGAGACCCAGTACTTC. It specifies CSGVPGQGETQYF. The chain employs TRBV29-1 and TRBJ2-5; TRBD1 aligns across 10 bases. Germline values: CDR1 SQVTM, CDR2 ANQGSEA. CDR3 size: 13 residues. V was clipped by 7 bases and J by 5 bases; unmatched bases: 7.